This T cell receptor beta chain was recorded in a study of CD8 T cells in ankylosing spondylitis (dated by TCRdb to about 2017). About the study as a whole: The study profiled T cell receptor beta repertoires in healthy donors and ankylosing spondylitis patients to find disease-linked TCR variants. The full study cohort was made up of over 20 ankylosing spondylitis patients and fewer than 120 healthy donors. Samples of peripheral blood were taken, and for ankylosing spondylitis patients, synovial fluid was collected as well. Study-level results and caveats: Blood from ankylosing spondylitis patients appeared to be characterized by a TCR beta motif composed of about eight highly homologous amino acid variants. Some motif variants were previously reported in synovial fluid and blood of reactive arthritis patients, suggesting common disease-initiation mechanisms. A CD8+ phenotype was shown by the disease-linked clones, which were found at relatively low frequencies in peripheral blood. The disease-linked clones were reported as significantly enriched in matched synovial fluid samples from ankylosing spondylitis patients.

From its cysteine to its phenylalanine, the CDR3 spans 14 amino acids. Left in the record is the CDR3 DNA by itself, 42 bases read in frame from the first base. CDR1 and CDR2 are drawn from the germline V gene: MGHRA, YSYEKL. V is reduced by 3 bases and J by 8 bases, leaving a spacing of 16 bases between them. This clonotype was observed at least ten times. Its binding antigen is unknown. Base qualities are not recorded, but no much larger clone differs from it by a single base. The sequencer listed for this sample is Illumina HiSeq 2500. TCR beta libraries were prepared by quantitative 5'-RACE with molecular barcodes. The source study handled its data this way. A new computational method, built on a probabilistic model of VDJ rearrangement, was used to identify disease-linked TCR variants. TCRdb reprocessed the public reads (quality trimming at Q25 with fastp, clone calling with MiXCR) and kept in-frame beta chains. Entries that share a CDR3 protein sequence are merged under the most common genes and DNA. Clone size and V and J calls follow TCRdb, not the original study. Within this sample are some 130,000 distinct CDR3 sequences, with 7% to 8% of them counted one time only. The top ten clones comprise roughly 12% of the sample.

The chain couples TRBV4-1 to TRBJ1-2, and TRBD1 may be the D gene, going by 6 matching bases. The source of this sequence is a female donor with ankylosing spondylitis or in good health (not recorded which). Material for sequencing was blood, either unsorted or a sorted T cell fraction (not recorded which). The sequenced DNA is TGCGCCAGCAGCCAGCGAACAGGGTCCTCAGGCTACACCTTC. It translates as CASSQRTGSSGYTF.